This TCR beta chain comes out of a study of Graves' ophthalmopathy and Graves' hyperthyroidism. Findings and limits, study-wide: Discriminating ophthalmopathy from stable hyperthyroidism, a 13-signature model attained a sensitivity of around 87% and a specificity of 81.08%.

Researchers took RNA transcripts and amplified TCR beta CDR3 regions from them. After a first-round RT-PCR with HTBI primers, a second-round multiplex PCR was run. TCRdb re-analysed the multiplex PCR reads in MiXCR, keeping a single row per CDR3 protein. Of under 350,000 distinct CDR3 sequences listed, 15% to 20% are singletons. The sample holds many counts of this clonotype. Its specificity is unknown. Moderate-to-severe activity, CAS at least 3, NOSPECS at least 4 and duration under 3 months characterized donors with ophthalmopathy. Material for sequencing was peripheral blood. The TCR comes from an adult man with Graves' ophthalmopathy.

In DNA form, the CDR3 reads TGTGCCAGCACCCCAGGGAGTACGCCCTACGAGCAGTACTTC. Translated: CASTPGSTPYEQYF. The chain links TRBV6-1 to TRBJ2-7; either TRBD1 or TRBD2 may fit D (5 bases each). The germline V and J ends were trimmed by 7 bases and 2 bases, with 15 bases remaining between them. The CDR3 covers 14 residues. Germline values: CDR1 MNHNS, CDR2 SASEGT.